This T cell receptor beta chain was observed in a study of cytotoxic CD8 clonotypes in ibrutinib-treated CLL. Turning to the study itself: The group held some 11 relapsed/refractory and around 15 treatment-naive patients, with roughly 17 IGHV unmutated. Among the samples, the mean was approximately 250,000 productive templates and 94,082 productive rearrangements.

The germline V gene encodes CDR1 KGHSH and CDR2 LQKENI. Trimming stripped 4 bases from V and 8 bases from J, with 12 bases between. The CDR3 length is 14 residues. Measured with immunoSEQ multiplex PCR; TCRdb has only the in-frame clones, and not every one. The sample holds 200,000 to 250,000 clones; approximately 70% are singletons and the top ten take roughly 5.8%. This rearrangement joins TRBV18 to TRBJ1-6; a possible D gene is TRBD1 (6 bases). The sequences come from PBMCs, collected after 12 months of ibrutinib treatment. This receptor was identified in a human donor with chronic lymphocytic leukemia. In DNA, the CDR3 is TGTGCCAGCTCACTGGGCGGGGGCGATTCACCCCTCCACTTT. It encodes CASSLGGGDSPLHF.